One sample yielded the 16 T cell receptor beta chains listed below, sequenced in a study of cytomegalovirus exposure and HLA in healthy donors. Amplification used 60 Vbeta primers and 13 Jbeta primers. Profiled with immunoSEQ multiplex PCR; TCRdb holds only in-frame clones, not every one. The table records fewer than 90,000 clones, roughly three quarters of them present only once. Sequenced material: PBMCs. Receptors originate from a woman in her forties in good health and CMV-seropositive.

The gene calls are TRBV28 and TRBJ1-1; 7 bases map to TRBD1. Germline CDR1 and CDR2: MDHEN and SYDVKM. The length of the CDR3 is 14 residues. Trimming at V came to 2 bases and at J to 4 bases, leaving 4 bases not matched to a gene. CDR3 in DNA: TGTGCCAGCAGTTTACAGGGGGTAGGCACTGAAGCTTTCTTT. Protein product: CASSLQGVGTEAFF.

The V call is TRBV29-1, the J call TRBJ1-5; D uncertain. Germline CDR1 SQVTM, CDR2 ANQGSEA. Trimming pared 2 bases from V and 1 base from J, leaving 6 bases between. The CDR3 covers 13 residues. The CDR3 loop reads CSVELSSNQPQHF. The CDR3 DNA follows: TGCAGCGTTGAACTATCGAGCAATCAGCCCCAGCATTTT.

The gene calls are TRBV27 and TRBJ1-1; 7 bases line up with TRBD1. This CDR3 is built from 15 residues. Germline loops: CDR1 MNHEY, CDR2 SMNVEV (reference sequence). V trimming: 5 bases; J trimming: 1 base; junction bases outside the gene matches: 7. CDR3 DNA sequence: TGTGCCAGCAGTGGGTCGACAGGGTGGAACACTGAAGCTTTCTTT. It encodes CASSGSTGWNTEAFF.

The rearrangement uses TRBV4-3 and TRBJ1-4, with TRBD1 matching over 9 bases. CDR1 LGHNA and CDR2 YSLEER come from the germline V gene. This CDR3 has 15 residues. With V trimmed by 4 bases and J by 8 bases, 8 bases remained unmatched. The CDR3, as DNA: TGCGCCAGCAGCCGGGACAGGGTTTCTTTCGAAAAACTGTTTTTT. Its protein is CASSRDRVSFEKLFF.

This chain joins TRBV27 and TRBJ1-1; D is ambiguous. The CDR3 contains 14 residues. Germline-derived CDR1 and CDR2 are MNHEY and SMNVEV (reference sequence). With 5 bases removed from V and 5 bases from J, the gap between germline ends came to 15 bases. The CDR3 loop reads CASSLNTRFTEAFF. The CDR3 bases are TGTGCCAGCAGTCTTAACACCCGATTTACTGAAGCTTTCTTT.

The chain employs TRBV2 and TRBJ1-1; D is uncertain. CDR3 length equals 13 residues. The ends were cut back, 8 bases at V and 1 base at J, with 11 bases in the middle. Germline V CDR1 and CDR2: SNHLY, FYNNEI. The CDR3 bases are TGTGCCAGCGGGCAGGAAAAGAACACTGAAGCTTTCTTT. Amino acids: CASGQEKNTEAFF.

This clone qualifies as medium-sized. V gene TRBV4-3 combines with J gene TRBJ1-1, with a weak D call TRBD1 (5 bases). V was shortened by 2 bases and J by 2 bases, with 12 bases between the two germline ends. Germline V lookup: CDR1 LGHNA, CDR2 YSLEER. CDR3 size: 15 residues. CDR3 nucleotides: TGCGCCAGCAGCCAAAATTCGGGGGATAACACTGAAGCTTTCTTT. It translates to CASSQNSGDNTEAFF.

This chain uses TRBV7-2 with TRBJ2-5; tentatively, D is TRBD2 (5 bases). The V end lost 1 base, the J end lost 4 bases, and 19 bases lay between the germline ends. CDR1 SGHTA and CDR2 FQGNSA come from the germline V gene. The CDR3 has 17 residues. CDR3 nucleotide sequence: TGTGCCAGCAGCTTAGTCCCTCTAACTATCGGAGGAGAGACCCAGTACTTC. It translates to CASSLVPLTIGGETQYF.

The chain carries TRBV19 and TRBJ2-7, with unresolved D. This CDR3 has 13 residues. Trimming removed 1 base from V and 0 bases from J, with 4 bases in between. The V gene's germline CDR1 is LNHDA and CDR2 SQIVND (reference sequence). The chain's CDR3 is CASSIGSSYEQYF. Written as DNA, the CDR3 is TGTGCCAGTAGTATAGGGAGCTCCTACGAGCAGTACTTC.

The chain carries TRBV18 and TRBJ2-3; D is unclear. This CDR3 is 13 amino acids long. Germline assignment: CDR1 KGHSH and CDR2 LQKENI. Trimming shortened V by 6 bases and J by 3 bases, and 10 bases separated the two germline ends. CDR3 amino acids: CASSQQQTDTQYF. Here the CDR3 DNA reads TGTGCCAGCTCGCAACAGCAAACAGATACGCAGTATTTT.

This clone was counted once. The chain has TRBV5-1 and TRBJ2-5; D might be TRBD2 (7 bases). The germline V gene encodes CDR1 SGHRS and CDR2 YFSETQ. This CDR3 has 15 amino acids. Trimming cost V 0 bases and J 5 bases, with 14 bases left between them. CDR3 DNA sequence: TGCGCCAGCAGCTTGGTCGCCGGGGGGCAGGAGACCCAGTACTTC. Its protein is CASSLVAGGQETQYF.

The chain uses TRBV9 and TRBJ1-2; D ambiguous. CDR1 and CDR2 (germline): SGDLS, YYNGEE. The CDR3 loop spans 16 amino acids. V dropped 4 bases and J dropped 1 base, with 17 bases sitting between them. The CDR3 reads CASSPQSEIFNYGYTF. The CDR3 nucleotides are TGTGCCAGCAGCCCTCAGTCAGAAATTTTTAACTATGGCTACACCTTC.

The V call is TRBV2, the J call TRBJ1-1; D not certain. Germline CDR1 reads SNHLY; CDR2 reads FYNNEI. This CDR3 comprises 12 residues. The V end was cut by 7 bases, the J end by 0 bases, with 6 bases between. The CDR3 coding sequence is TGTGCCAGCAAATTTATGAACACTGAAGCTTTCTTT. It translates to CASKFMNTEAFF.

The V and J genes are TRBV14 and TRBJ1-3; 7 bases line up with TRBD1. Germline CDR1 is SGHDN and CDR2 is FVKESK. J was trimmed by 0 bases and V by 4 bases; bases with no gene match: 9. CDR3 length: 17 residues. The CDR3 loop is CASSLLTGRLSGNTIYF. In DNA, the CDR3 is TGTGCCAGCAGCCTCTTGACAGGGAGACTCTCTGGAAACACCATATATTTT.

The chain links TRBV30 to TRBJ2-7; D possibly corresponds to TRBD1 (6 bases). V was clipped by 1 base and J by 1 base, with 14 bases between them. Per germline, CDR1 GTSNPN and CDR2 SVGIG (reference sequence). The CDR3 is made up of 15 amino acids. The CDR3 spells CAWSESWGRSYEQYF. CDR3 in DNA: TGTGCCTGGAGTGAGTCGTGGGGGCGGTCCTACGAGCAGTACTTC. Supplemented by reference TRBV30 and TRBJ2-7, the full variable domain reads SQTIHQWPATLVQPVGSPLSLECTVEGTSNPNLYWYRQAAGRGLQLLFYSVGIGQISSEVPQNLSASRPQDRQFILSSKKLLLSDSGFYLCAWSESWGRSYEQYFGPGTRLTVT.

CDR3 sequence: CASSLTTSGVTGEQFF. The CDR3 DNA follows: TGTGCCAGCAGCTTAACGACTAGCGGCGTGACAGGTGAGCAGTTCTTC. The V call is TRBV7-3, the J call TRBJ2-1, with 9 bases matching TRBD2. The CDR3 has 16 residues. Germline CDR1 is SGHTA and CDR2 is FQGTGA. With V trimmed by 0 bases and J by 9 bases, 9 bases remained unmatched.